This is a list of T cell receptor beta chains from one sample in a study of human T cells and chemical hapten exposure. One entry per CDR3 protein, called by TCRdb with MiXCR from the RACE reads. The data show about 120,000 distinct CDR3 sequences, about an eighth seen once. The input for sequencing was whole blood, taken in connection with sensitization to the hapten diphenylcyclopropenone (DPC). The receptors come from a woman in her forties or fifties with alopecia areata. Some clones in this sample may be carry-over from other donors' samples. CDR3s include the opening cysteine and the closing phenylalanine or tryptophan. Fields, in order: D gene, clone size, J gene, V gene, CDR3 protein, CDR3 DNA. A D gene is named only where the DNA matches it firmly. Expanded clones get a size class; other rows say once, few or many, or leave the size out.

d_call: -; clone_size: few; j_call: TRBJ1-1; v_call: TRBV7-6; cdr3_aa: CARGPSITEAFF; cdr3_nt: TGTGCCAGGGGACCTTCGATCACTGAAGCTTTCTTT
d_call: -; clone_size: many; j_call: TRBJ2-7; v_call: TRBV11-2; cdr3_aa: CASSTRTSHEQYF; cdr3_nt: TGTGCCAGCAGCACCCGGACGAGTCACGAGCAGTACTTC
d_call: -; clone_size: -; j_call: TRBJ1-2; v_call: TRBV7-2; cdr3_aa: CASSSGANYGYTF; cdr3_nt: TGTGCCAGCAGCTCAGGGGCCAACTATGGCTACACCTTC
d_call: TRBD1; clone_size: -; j_call: TRBJ1-1; v_call: TRBV11-3; cdr3_aa: CASSVRGPNTEAFF; cdr3_nt: TGTGCCAGCAGCGTCAGGGGGCCTAACACTGAAGCTTTCTTT
d_call: -; clone_size: many; j_call: TRBJ1-1; v_call: TRBV10-2; cdr3_aa: CASSEPYGGDTEAFF; cdr3_nt: TGCGCCAGCAGTGAGCCTTATGGGGGGGATACTGAAGCTTTCTTT
d_call: TRBD1; clone_size: many; j_call: TRBJ1-1; v_call: TRBV25-1; cdr3_aa: CASSVTGSTEAFF; cdr3_nt: TGTGCCAGCAGTGTGACAGGGTCCACTGAAGCTTTCTTT
d_call: TRBD1; clone_size: few; j_call: TRBJ1-2; v_call: TRBV20-1; cdr3_aa: CSAIQGANYGYTF; cdr3_nt: TGCAGTGCCATCCAGGGGGCGAACTATGGCTACACCTTC
d_call: -; clone_size: many; j_call: TRBJ1-3; v_call: TRBV2; cdr3_aa: CASSRGRQESSGNTIYF; cdr3_nt: TGTGCCAGCAGCCGTGGCAGACAGGAGAGCTCTGGAAACACCATATATTTT
d_call: -; clone_size: few; j_call: TRBJ2-7; v_call: TRBV13; cdr3_aa: CASSLGRRPSEQYF; cdr3_nt: TGTGCCAGCAGCTTAGGCCGACGACCGAGCGAGCAGTACTTC
d_call: TRBD1; clone_size: many; j_call: TRBJ1-1; v_call: TRBV14; cdr3_aa: CASSRWAVWGRGPEAFF; cdr3_nt: TGTGCCAGCAGCCGCTGGGCGGTGTGGGGCAGGGGGCCTGAAGCTTTCTTT
d_call: -; clone_size: many; j_call: TRBJ1-5; v_call: TRBV2; cdr3_aa: CASSGEGGQPQHF; cdr3_nt: TGTGCCAGCAGTGGCGAGGGAGGTCAGCCCCAGCATTTT
d_call: TRBD2; clone_size: -; j_call: TRBJ2-3; v_call: TRBV20-1; cdr3_aa: CSASGLAGFTDTQYF; cdr3_nt: TGCAGTGCTAGTGGGCTAGCGGGCTTCACAGATACGCAGTATTTT
d_call: TRBD1; clone_size: many; j_call: TRBJ2-3; v_call: TRBV7-8; cdr3_aa: CASSSTGGVRTDTQYF; cdr3_nt: TGTGCCAGCAGCTCGACAGGGGGCGTTCGCACAGATACGCAGTATTTT
d_call: -; clone_size: -; j_call: TRBJ2-1; v_call: TRBV7-2; cdr3_aa: CASSPGGVATGTLF; cdr3_nt: -
d_call: -; clone_size: few; j_call: TRBJ1-5; v_call: TRBV6-2/TRBV6-3; cdr3_aa: CASKAGGPNQPQHF; cdr3_nt: TGTGCCAGCAAAGCCGGGGGCCCCAATCAGCCCCAGCATTTT
d_call: TRBD1; clone_size: few; j_call: TRBJ1-5; v_call: TRBV7-2; cdr3_aa: CASSLGRGYGNQPQHF; cdr3_nt: TGTGCCAGCAGCTTAGGCAGGGGGTACGGCAATCAGCCCCAGCATTTT
d_call: -; clone_size: -; j_call: TRBJ2-5; v_call: TRBV5-6; cdr3_aa: CASILFAGDALQETQYF; cdr3_nt: TGTGCCAGCATCTTGTTTGCAGGGGACGCACTTCAAGAGACCCAGTACTTC
d_call: -; clone_size: -; j_call: TRBJ2-3; v_call: TRBV5-4; cdr3_aa: CASGFSDTQYF; cdr3_nt: TGTGCCAGCGGGTTTTCAGATACGCAGTATTTT
d_call: TRBD1; clone_size: many; j_call: TRBJ1-2; v_call: TRBV7-9; cdr3_aa: CASSSLTGAQLGYGYTF; cdr3_nt: TGTGCCAGCAGCTCTCTGACAGGGGCCCAGCTAGGGTATGGCTACACCTTC
d_call: -; clone_size: -; j_call: TRBJ1-6; v_call: TRBV9; cdr3_aa: CASSVERAYNSPLHF; cdr3_nt: TGTGCCAGCAGCGTAGAGCGTGCCTATAATTCACCCCTCCACTTT
d_call: -; clone_size: many; j_call: TRBJ1-5; v_call: TRBV29-1; cdr3_aa: CSVAGQSNQPQHF; cdr3_nt: TGCAGCGTCGCAGGGCAGAGCAATCAGCCCCAGCATTTT
d_call: -; clone_size: -; j_call: TRBJ2-7; v_call: TRBV18; cdr3_aa: CASSLSGPPAPYEQYF; cdr3_nt: TGTGCCAGCTCACTATCCGGGCCGCCAGCGCCCTACGAGCAGTACTTC